The 14 T cell receptor beta chains below were found in one sample sequenced in a study of control samples from healthy donors and cancer patients (dated by TCRdb to 2018 to 2020). Library preparation was by the immunoSEQ multiplex PCR assay. The source is immuneACCESS, and TCRdb retained only in-frame sequences with V and J called. Part of the clones is not carried over; for the studies checked, unresolved V genes explain less than half of this, and the remainder is unexplained. The sample table lists about 110,000 clones, roughly nine tenths of them with a count of one. Roughly 4.5% of the sample is in the top ten clones. The specimen sequenced was blood. All receptors come from a human donor in good health. The donor label of this sample is uncertain.

The chain recombines TRBV4-2 with TRBJ2-1, with 12 bases identical to TRBD2. Germline V gene lookup returns CDR1 LGHNA and CDR2 YNFKEQ. Trimming took 0 bases from V and 2 from J; bases not matched to a gene: 11. The CDR3 runs 20 residues. The DNA for the CDR3 is TGTGCCAGCAGCCAAGACGGGCTAGCGGGGGGGCCAAAGCCCTACAATGAGCAGTTCTTC. It codes for CASSQDGLAGGPKPYNEQFF.

V gene TRBV6-4 combines with J gene TRBJ1-3; D is ambiguous. Germline loops: CDR1 MRHNA, CDR2 SNTAGT. This CDR3 contains 16 residues. V was clipped by 8 bases and J by 0 bases, with 17 bases between them. CDR3 protein: CASPGWTESSGNTIYF. The CDR3 nucleotides read TGTGCCAGCCCGGGGTGGACCGAGAGCTCTGGAAACACCATATATTTT.

The chain couples TRBV6-5 to TRBJ1-5; tentatively, D is TRBD1 (5 bases). Germline loops: CDR1 MNHEY, CDR2 SVGAGI. V lost 5 bases and J lost 4, with 15 bases in between. The CDR3 length is 15 residues. This CDR3 is CASSLYSKGNQPQHF. The DNA for the CDR3 is TGTGCCAGCAGTCTGTACAGCAAGGGGAATCAGCCCCAGCATTTT.

The CDR3 sequence: CASSPTGAYEQYF. The CDR3 nucleotides are TGCGCCAGCAGCCCGACAGGGGCCTACGAGCAGTACTTC. This chain uses TRBV4-1 with TRBJ2-7, with TRBD1 matching over 8 bases. This CDR3 is built from 13 residues. Germline-derived CDR1 and CDR2 are MGHRA and YSYEKL. With 4 bases clipped from V and 2 bases from J, the junction kept 1 base outside the gene matches.

CDR3 coding DNA: TGTGCCAGCAGCTTCGGGACAGGAGGTTATGGCTACACCTTC. Protein: CASSFGTGGYGYTF. The V call is TRBV7-2, the J call TRBJ1-2; 8 bases match TRBD1. Germline V CDR1 and CDR2: SGHTA, FQGNSA. The J segment lost 5 bases and the V segment lost 3 bases, leaving 5 bases of the junction unmatched. This CDR3 region has 14 residues.

The V gene is TRBV12-3 or TRBV12-4, the J gene TRBJ2-3; D is perhaps TRBD2 (6 bases). Trimming cost V 9 bases and J 2 bases, with 12 bases left between them. The length of the CDR3 is 13 residues. Here the CDR3 DNA reads TGTGCCAGTAGCGGAGATAACACAGATACGCAGTATTTT. As protein: CASSGDNTDTQYF.

As to this clone: Other DNA sequences in the sample encode the same CDR3. The chain is built from TRBV6-4 and TRBJ2-3, with TRBD2 identical over 10 bases. Trimming at V came to 3 bases and at J to 2 bases, leaving 2 bases not matched to a gene. Per germline, CDR1 MRHNA and CDR2 SNTAGT. The length of the CDR3 is 15 residues. The CDR3 is CASSELAGSTDTQYF. CDR3 coding DNA: TGTGCCAGCAGTGAACTAGCGGGGTCCACAGATACGCAGTATTTT.

The chain links TRBV5-1 to TRBJ2-2; D possibly matches TRBD1 or TRBD2 (5 bases each). V was trimmed by 6 bases and J by 1 base, leaving 10 bases between them. Germline V gene data show CDR1 as SGHRS and CDR2 as YFSETQ. This CDR3 has 14 amino acids. The CDR3 loop is CASTGAGNTGELFF. CDR3 coding DNA: TGCGCCAGCACCGGGGCAGGGAACACCGGGGAGCTGTTTTTT.

The gene calls are TRBV19 and TRBJ1-2; tentatively, D is TRBD1 (5 bases). Trimming left V 7 bases short and J 4 bases short, with 16 bases between. The length of the CDR3 is 14 residues. Looked up from germline, CDR1 is LNHDA and CDR2 is SQIVND (reference sequence). Here the CDR3 DNA reads TGTGCCAGTACCTCGACCGGTGGGGCCTATGGCTACACCTTC. It specifies CASTSTGGAYGYTF.

CDR3 region: CASSSEGNEQFF. CDR3 sequence (DNA): TGTGCCAGCTCTTCGGAGGGCAATGAGCAGTTCTTC. The chain recombines TRBV18 with TRBJ2-1, with D perhaps TRBD2 (6 bases). Looked up from germline, CDR1 is KGHSH and CDR2 is LQKENI. The CDR3 has 12 amino acids. Trimming shortened V by 6 bases and J by 6 bases, and 9 bases separated the two germline ends.

By share of the sample, this clone is large. The CDR3 DNA sequence: TGTGCCAGCAGTCAAACGCAGGGTTGGACCGGGGAGCTGTTTTTT. Residues: CASSQTQGWTGELFF. This rearrangement joins TRBV6-5 to TRBJ2-2, with D possibly matching TRBD1 (5 bases). The CDR3 is 15 amino acids. Trimming pared 5 bases from V and 5 bases from J, leaving 15 bases between. Germline assignment: CDR1 MNHEY and CDR2 SVGAGI.

The gene calls are TRBV28 and TRBJ1-2, with 7 bases that match TRBD1. CDR1 and CDR2 from the germline V gene are MDHEN and SYDVKM. Trimming took 3 bases from V and 3 from J; bases not matched to a gene: 7. This CDR3 spans 15 amino acids. The CDR3 nucleotides are TGTGCCAGCAGTTTTTTCGGACAGGCCGACTATGGCTACACCTTC. Translated, it gives CASSFFGQADYGYTF.

The chain links TRBV7-2 to TRBJ2-1; no clear D gene. V was shortened by 5 bases and J by 8 bases, with 13 bases between the two germline ends. Germline assignment: CDR1 SGHTA and CDR2 FQGNSA. The CDR3 extends over 13 amino acids. The CDR3 DNA sequence: TGTGCCAGCAGCGTAGGACCGGGCTATGAGCAGTTCTTC. Encoded protein: CASSVGPGYEQFF.

V is TRBV6-5 and J is TRBJ2-5; TRBD2 matches at 7 bases. This CDR3 has 14 residues. The V and J ends lost 7 bases and 0 bases, in that order; junction bases with no gene match: 5. CDR1 is MNHEY, CDR2 SVGAGI, per germline. The CDR3 is CASTSGGNQETQYF. Written as DNA, the CDR3 is TGTGCCAGCACCTCCGGGGGGAACCAAGAGACCCAGTACTTC.